This paragraph covers one T cell receptor beta chain sequence. This specimen comes from a study of blood T cell repertoires in COVID-19. Study background: The United States, Italy and Spain were the sources of the acute and convalescent COVID-19 samples. The analysed material was cDNA or gDNA that came from T cells, B-cell-depleted T cells, or PBMCs.

In the source study's methods: Quantification of nucleated cells was approximated via reference gene primer amplification. Profiling relied on immunoSEQ multiplex PCR, and the TCRdb table lists in-frame clones only, not all of them. V and J calls and clone size are copied from that table; D and trimming were computed from the DNA. Among about 94,000 clones, 75% to 85% were seen once, and the ten largest hold 19%. This TCR came from a human donor in a cohort sampled during active COVID-19. Sequencing was performed on peripheral blood.

The CDR3, as DNA: TGTGCCAGCAGCCAAGCGGTCCATCAGGCCCAGTACTTC. Translated: CASSQAVHQAQYF. The chain has TRBV3-1 (or the pseudogene TRBV3-2) and TRBJ2-5; D uncertain. Trimming took 1 base from V and 9 from J, leaving 12 bases between them. This CDR3 has 13 amino acids. Per germline, CDR1 LGHDT and CDR2 YNNKEL (reference sequence).